These 18 T cell receptor beta chains were sequenced from one sample in a study of T cell changes during pregnancy in multiple sclerosis. Clones were sequenced by immunoSEQ multiplex PCR, and TCRdb holds only the in-frame ones, with some missing. Among 88,000 or so clones listed, about 90% were seen once. The sample here was peripheral blood, taken before pregnancy. These receptors were taken from a female donor with multiple sclerosis, enrolled in a pregnancy study.

In its sample, this clone was seen a few times. This chain links TRBV13 with TRBJ1-2; no firm D call. Per the germline V gene, CDR1 is PRHDT and CDR2 is FYEKMQ (reference sequence). The CDR3 extends over 13 amino acids. V was clipped by 5 bases and J by 3 bases, with 10 bases between them. Written as DNA, the CDR3 is TGTGCCAGCAGCCCGGAGGGTCACTATGGCTACACCTTC. Amino acids: CASSPEGHYGYTF.

The V call is TRBV9, the J call TRBJ1-2; D may be TRBD1 (6 bases). The V end lost 6 bases, the J end lost 6 bases, and 21 bases lay between the germline ends. Per germline, CDR1 SGDLS and CDR2 YYNGEE. This CDR3 region has 15 residues. CDR3 in amino acids: CASKGGHGGSNGYTF. In DNA, the CDR3 is TGTGCCAGCAAAGGGGGGCACGGGGGGAGCAATGGCTACACCTTC.

V and J are TRBV7-2 and TRBJ1-6; 9 bases are a match to TRBD1. The CDR3 extends over 14 amino acids. After removal of 7 bases from V and 10 bases from J, the junction contained 8 bases not matched to a gene. Germline CDR1 SGHTA, CDR2 FQGNSA. CDR3 protein: CASTPGQGGSPLHF. CDR3 coding DNA: TGTGCCAGCACCCCGGGACAGGGAGGCTCACCCCTCCACTTT.

The gene calls are TRBV19 and TRBJ2-2; 9 bases line up with TRBD2. The germline CDR1 and CDR2 sequences are LNHDA and SQIVND (reference sequence). V lost 7 bases and J lost 4; bases outside the gene matches: 22. CDR3 size: 20 residues. The CDR3 sequence is CASTRIEGASGIHLTGELFF. CDR3 DNA sequence: TGTGCCAGTACCCGAATCGAAGGGGCTAGCGGGATTCACCTCACCGGGGAGCTGTTTTTT.

As concerns this clone: The junction and the germline gene differ at one end; a read error may be behind it. The gene calls are TRBV18 and TRBJ1-5; D is ambiguous. Germline loops: CDR1 KGHSH, CDR2 LQKENI. The CDR3 loop spans 15 amino acids. CDR3 nucleotides: TGTGCCAGCTCACCCCGCGCGGCCAATAATCAGCCCCTGGATTTT. It encodes CASSPRAANNQPLDF. Using reference TRBV18 and TRBJ1-5 for the parts outside the CDR3, the full variable domain is NAGVMQNPRHLVRRRGQEARLRCSPMKGHSHVYWYRQLPEEGLKFMVYLQKENIIDESGMPKERFSAEFPKEGPSILRIQQVVRGDSAAYFCASSPRAANNQPLDFGDGTRLSIL.

The rearrangement links TRBV9 to TRBJ2-5; 8 bases are a match to TRBD2. The CDR3 is 14 residues long. J was trimmed by 3 bases and V by 0 bases; bases with no gene match: 1. Germline assignment: CDR1 SGDLS and CDR2 YYNGEE. The CDR3 nucleotides read TGTGCCAGCAGCGTAGGGGGACTAGAAGAGACCCAGTACTTC. Its translation: CASSVGGLEETQYF.

The chain recombines TRBV9 with TRBJ2-1; D is unclear. V lost 3 bases, J lost 8 bases, and 12 bases lay in between. Germline assignment: CDR1 SGDLS and CDR2 YYNGEE. This CDR3 has 13 residues. The chain's CDR3 is CASSAAPSDEQFF. The CDR3 DNA sequence: TGTGCCAGCAGCGCCGCCCCGAGCGATGAGCAGTTCTTC.

The chain combines TRBV6-5 with TRBJ2-3, with TRBD1 as a possible D gene (5 bases). V lost 5 bases, J lost 2 bases, and 11 bases lay in between. The CDR3 has 14 amino acids. Germline assignment: CDR1 MNHEY and CDR2 SVGAGI. The CDR3: CASSLQGYTDTQYF. The CDR3 DNA is TGTGCCAGCAGTCTCCAGGGCTACACAGATACGCAGTATTTT.

J is TRBJ2-7 and V is TRBV7-2; 8 bases agree with TRBD1. The germline V gene encodes CDR1 SGHTA and CDR2 FQGNSA. This CDR3 comprises 14 residues. With V trimmed by 5 bases and J by 3 bases, 6 bases remained unmatched. CDR3 sequence (DNA): TGTGCCAGCAGCAGTGGACAGGGACGCTACGAGCAGTACTTC. Protein: CASSSGQGRYEQYF.

The chain links TRBV5-4 to TRBJ1-1; the D is unclear. Trimming left V 2 bases short and J 1 base short, with 12 bases between. The germline V gene encodes CDR1 SGHNT and CDR2 YYREEE (reference sequence). This CDR3 spans 15 amino acids. This CDR3 reads CASSFDGSENTEAFF. The DNA for the CDR3 is TGTGCCAGCAGCTTTGATGGCAGCGAGAACACTGAAGCTTTCTTT.

The chain is built from TRBV27 and TRBJ2-2, with 10 bases that match TRBD2. Per germline, CDR1 MNHEY and CDR2 SMNVEV (reference sequence). V gave up 6 bases and J gave up 6 bases; unmatched junction bases: 7. The CDR3 is made up of 15 amino acids. This CDR3 reads CASSPSGSSPGELFF. CDR3 in DNA: TGTGCCAGCAGCCCTAGCGGGAGTAGTCCCGGGGAGCTGTTTTTT.

This chain links TRBV27 with TRBJ2-2, with 7 bases that match TRBD1. Germline V lookup: CDR1 MNHEY, CDR2 SMNVEV (reference sequence). With V trimmed by 6 bases and J by 5 bases, 18 bases remained unmatched. The CDR3 loop spans 18 amino acids. CDR3 sequence: CASRSLGMGQTVTGELFF. CDR3 in DNA: TGTGCCAGCAGAAGTTTAGGGATGGGACAGACGGTTACCGGGGAGCTGTTTTTT.

This clone is a singleton in its sample. V is TRBV15 and J is TRBJ2-7; 9 nucleotides agree with TRBD1. The CDR3 totals 14 residues. CDR1 LNHNV and CDR2 YYDKDF come from the germline V gene (reference sequence). With 6 bases clipped from V and 4 bases from J, the junction kept 7 bases outside the gene matches. The CDR3 DNA is TGTGCCACCAGGTCGCCGGGACAGGGATACGAGCAGTACTTC. It specifies CATRSPGQGYEQYF.

This clone is a singleton in its sample. V is TRBV10-1 and J is TRBJ2-1; TRBD2 matches 7 bases. Germline values: CDR1 WNHNN, CDR2 SYGVQD (reference sequence). The CDR3 extends over 13 amino acids. The J segment lost 7 bases and the V segment lost 8 bases, leaving 8 bases of the junction unmatched. The CDR3 region is CASGEGLRNEQFF. CDR3 in DNA: TGCGCCAGCGGGGAGGGTCTACGAAATGAGCAGTTCTTC.

V is TRBV6-5 and J is TRBJ2-1, with 9 bases matching TRBD2. Trimming took 4 bases from V and 2 from J; bases not matched to a gene: 3. The CDR3 length is 15 residues. Germline CDR1 and CDR2: MNHEY and SVGAGI. The CDR3 spells CASSSKRGAYNEQFF. In DNA, the CDR3 is TGTGCCAGCAGTTCCAAGCGGGGGGCCTACAATGAGCAGTTCTTC.

This rearrangement joins TRBV7-9 to TRBJ2-3; tentative D call: TRBD2 (5 bases). Trimming shortened V by 5 bases and J by 2 bases, and 14 bases separated the two germline ends. Germline CDR1 reads SEHNR; CDR2 reads FQNEAQ (reference sequence). The CDR3 has 15 residues. In DNA form, the CDR3 reads TGTGCCAGCAGCCCCCCGGGAAGTACCACAGATACGCAGTATTTT. Amino acid sequence: CASSPPGSTTDTQYF.

This chain uses TRBV2 with TRBJ1-2; 9 nucleotides line up with TRBD1. The V gene's germline CDR1 is SNHLY and CDR2 FYNNEI. This CDR3 has 14 residues. Trimming removed 2 bases from V and 6 bases from J; junction bases left unmatched: 4. CDR3 nucleotide sequence: TGTGCCAGCAGTGAATGGGACAGGGTACATGGCTACACCTTC. Translated, it gives CASSEWDRVHGYTF. Combining the CDR3 with reference TRBV2 and TRBJ1-2 gives the whole variable domain EPEVTQTPSHQVTQMGQEVILRCVPISNHLYFYWYRQILGQKVEFLVSFYNNEISEKSEIFDDQFSVERPDGSNFTLKIRSTKLEDSAMYFCASSEWDRVHGYTFGSGTRLTVV.

J is TRBJ2-1 and V is TRBV7-9; D not resolved. CDR1 and CDR2 from the germline V gene are SEHNR and FQNEAQ (reference sequence). CDR3 size: 14 residues. V was pared by 5 bases and J by 2 bases, with 10 bases between. CDR3 sequence: CASSKDTAYNEQFF. The CDR3 region has the DNA TGTGCCAGCAGCAAAGACACCGCCTACAATGAGCAGTTCTTC. Together with reference TRBV7-9 and TRBJ2-1, the CDR3 gives the full variable domain: DTGVSQNPRHKITKRGQNVTFRCDPISEHNRLYWYRQTLGQGPEFLTYFQNEAQLEKSRLLSDRFSAERPKGSFSTLEIQRTEQGDSAMYLCASSKDTAYNEQFFGPGTRLTVL.